The clone carrying this T cell receptor (beta chain) showed up just a few times. Germline CDR1 reads MNHEY; CDR2 reads SVGEGT. The length of the CDR3 is 17 residues. The sample originates from a study of blood T cells in healthy people across ages. Sample-barcoded 5' priming and a J-beta primer mix drove a second PCR of roughly 6 to 12 cycles. Each CDR3 protein gets one entry after TCRdb re-called the 5' RACE reads with MiXCR. The sample contains roughly 1,300,000 distinct CDR3 sequences, around 55% of which appear only once. Ranging in age from roughly 6 to 90, the donors were healthy Caucasian individuals from Russia. Each sample gave at least 7 million isolated PBMCs.

The sample was blood. The source is a man in his late teens or twenties in good health. This sequence joins TRBV6-2 or TRBV6-3 and TRBJ2-5; 9 bases align to TRBD1. The DNA end is a closer match to TRBJ2-7, so the J assignment may be wrong. The CDR3 nucleotides read TGTGCCAGCAGTCCAAAACCGCGACAGGGGGTTACCTACGAGCAGTACTTC. Amino acids: CASSPKPRQGVTYEQYF.